These 5 T cell receptor beta chains originate from one sample sequenced in a study of blood T cell repertoires in COVID-19. Assay: immunoSEQ multiplex PCR; the TCRdb copy retains only in-frame clones and omits some. The sample includes 95,000 to 120,000 clones, approximately 80% of them seen just once. The sequenced material came from peripheral blood. The origin of the receptors is a woman in her seventies with acute or convalescent COVID-19.

The J gene is TRBJ1-5, the V gene TRBV2; D uncertain. The germline V and J ends were trimmed by 6 bases and 1 base, with 7 bases remaining between them. CDR1 is SNHLY and CDR2 is FYNNEI in the germline V gene. This CDR3 is 13 amino acids long. The CDR3, as DNA: TGTGCCAGCAGATCAGAAAGCAATCAGCCCCAGCATTTT. Its protein product is CASRSESNQPQHF.

The count of this clone is one. The chain uses TRBV5-8 and TRBJ2-5, with 9 bases identical to TRBD1. This CDR3 is built from 16 residues. Germline CDR1 and CDR2: SGHTS and YDEGEE. V shed 4 bases, J shed 2 bases, and the junction held 9 bases outside the gene matches. CDR3 coding DNA: TGTGCCAGCAGCGTGGGACAGGGAATTAGACAAGAGACCCAGTACTTC. Its translation: CASSVGQGIRQETQYF. Full variable domain (remainder filled in from reference TRBV5-8 and TRBJ2-5): EAGVTQSPTHLIKTRGQQATLRCSPISGHTSVYWYQQALGLGLQFLLWYDEGEERNRGNFPPRFSGRQFPNYSSELNVNALELEDSALYLCASSVGQGIRQETQYFGPGTRLLVL.

The V and J genes are TRBV5-8 and TRBJ2-4; no firm D call. The CDR3 is made up of 13 amino acids. Deletions cut 5 bases from V and 6 bases from J, with 12 bases between. The V gene's germline CDR1 is SGHTS and CDR2 YDEGEE. This CDR3 is CASRRKLSNIQYF. The CDR3, as DNA: TGTGCCAGCAGACGTAAGCTGTCAAACATTCAGTACTTC.

The rearrangement joins TRBV19 to TRBJ1-5; D remains unclear. The length of the CDR3 is 14 residues. V was clipped by 5 bases and J by 5 bases, with 13 bases between them. Germline values: CDR1 LNHDA, CDR2 SQIVND (reference sequence). CDR3 in DNA: TGTGCCAGTAGTCTCCCCCATCGGGATCAGCCCCAGCATTTT. Protein sequence: CASSLPHRDQPQHF.

This chain connects TRBV19 to TRBJ2-1; the match to TRBD2 covers 10 bases. Germline-derived CDR1 and CDR2 are LNHDA and SQIVND (reference sequence). The CDR3 contains 17 residues. The ends lost 4 bases at V and 9 bases at J; junction bases unmatched: 15. CDR3 sequence (DNA): TGTGCCAGTAGTAACACCGCGAGAGCGGGAGGGGCAAGTGAGCAGTTCTTC. This translates into CASSNTARAGGASEQFF.